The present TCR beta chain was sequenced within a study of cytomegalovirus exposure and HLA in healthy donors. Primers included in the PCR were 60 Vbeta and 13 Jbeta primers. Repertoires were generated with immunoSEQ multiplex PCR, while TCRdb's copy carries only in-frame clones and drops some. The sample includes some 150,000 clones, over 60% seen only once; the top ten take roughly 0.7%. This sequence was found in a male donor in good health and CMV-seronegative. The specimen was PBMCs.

The CDR3 DNA sequence: TGTGCCAGCTCACCAGTGTCAGGGGAAAGCACAGATACGCAGTATTTT. As protein: CASSPVSGESTDTQYF. The rearrangement links TRBV18 to TRBJ2-3; D is perhaps TRBD1 (6 bases). V lost 2 bases and J 0 bases, leaving 12 bases between the germline ends. CDR1 is KGHSH, CDR2 LQKENI, per germline. The CDR3 is made up of 16 amino acids.